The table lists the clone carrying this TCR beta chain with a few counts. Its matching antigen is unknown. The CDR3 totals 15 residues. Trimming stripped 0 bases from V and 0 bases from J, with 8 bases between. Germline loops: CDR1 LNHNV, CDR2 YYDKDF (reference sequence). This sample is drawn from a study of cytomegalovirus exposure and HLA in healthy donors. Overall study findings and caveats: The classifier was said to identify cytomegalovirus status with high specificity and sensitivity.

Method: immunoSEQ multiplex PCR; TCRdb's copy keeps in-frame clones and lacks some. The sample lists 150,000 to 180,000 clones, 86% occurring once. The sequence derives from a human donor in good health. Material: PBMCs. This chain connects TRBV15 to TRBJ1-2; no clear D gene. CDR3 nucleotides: TGTGCCACCAGCAGAGACAGGTTGACTAACTATGGCTACACCTTC. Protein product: CATSRDRLTNYGYTF.